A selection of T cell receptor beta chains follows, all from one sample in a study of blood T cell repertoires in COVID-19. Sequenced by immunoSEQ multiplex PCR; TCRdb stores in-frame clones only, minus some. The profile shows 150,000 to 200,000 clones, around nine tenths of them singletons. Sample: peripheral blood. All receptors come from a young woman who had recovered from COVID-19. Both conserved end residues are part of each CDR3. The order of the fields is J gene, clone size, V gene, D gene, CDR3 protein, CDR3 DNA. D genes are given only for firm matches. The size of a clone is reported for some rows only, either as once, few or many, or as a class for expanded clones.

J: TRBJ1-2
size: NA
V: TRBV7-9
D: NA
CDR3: CASSPRTPLEENYGYTF
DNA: TGTGCCAGCAGCCCCAGGACTCCTCTGGAGGAAAACTATGGCTACACCTTC

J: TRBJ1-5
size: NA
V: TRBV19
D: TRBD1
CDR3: CASSIDGLTGGVSQPQHF
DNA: TGTGCCAGTAGTATAGATGGACTGACAGGGGGTGTCTCTCAGCCCCAGCATTTT

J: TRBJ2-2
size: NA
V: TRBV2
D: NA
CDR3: CASSFTGELFF
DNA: TGTGCCAGCTCTTTCACCGGGGAGCTGTTTTTT

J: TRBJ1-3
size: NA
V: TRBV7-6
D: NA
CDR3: CASSLATRGRGNTIYF
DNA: TGTGCCAGCAGCTTAGCAACGCGGGGGAGAGGAAACACCATATATTTT

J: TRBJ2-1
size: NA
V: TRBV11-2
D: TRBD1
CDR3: CASSLGTGGYNEQFF
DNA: TGTGCCAGCAGCTTAGGAACAGGGGGCTACAATGAGCAGTTCTTC

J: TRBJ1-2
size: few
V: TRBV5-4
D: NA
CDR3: CASSLHGYGYTF
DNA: TGTGCCAGCAGCTTGCACGGGTATGGCTACACCTTC

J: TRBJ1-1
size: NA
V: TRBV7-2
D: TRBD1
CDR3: CASSSGTGGGEAFF
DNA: TGTGCCAGCAGCTCCGGAACAGGGGGAGGTGAAGCTTTCTTT

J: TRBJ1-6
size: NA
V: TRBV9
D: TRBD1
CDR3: CASSVGTAGSPLHF
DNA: TGTGCCAGCAGCGTCGGGACAGCGGGTTCACCCCTCCACTTT

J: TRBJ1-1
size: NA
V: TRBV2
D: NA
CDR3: CASSGTEVRTEAFF
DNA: TGTGCCAGCAGTGGGACAGAAGTACGCACTGAAGCTTTCTTT

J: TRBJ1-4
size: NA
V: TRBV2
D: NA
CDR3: CASSPRGAGNEKLFF
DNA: TGTGCCAGCAGTCCCCGGGGGGCCGGTAATGAAAAACTGTTTTTT

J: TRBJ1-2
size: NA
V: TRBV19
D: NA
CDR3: CASSSPGQGYDGYTF
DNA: TGTGCCAGTAGTTCACCCGGGCAGGGATATGATGGCTACACCTTC

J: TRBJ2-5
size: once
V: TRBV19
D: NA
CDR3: CASSISIIETQYF
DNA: TGTGCCAGTAGTATTAGTATTATAGAGACCCAGTACTTC

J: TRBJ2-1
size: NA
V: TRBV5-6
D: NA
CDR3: CASMAVHEQFF
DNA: TGTGCCAGCATGGCAGTGCATGAGCAGTTCTTC

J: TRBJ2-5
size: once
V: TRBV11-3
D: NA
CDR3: CASSLNVAETQYF
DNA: TGTGCCAGCAGCTTAAACGTGGCAGAGACCCAGTACTTC

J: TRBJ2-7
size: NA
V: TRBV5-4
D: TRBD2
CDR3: CASSLSGGASYEQYF
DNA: TGTGCCAGCAGCCTTAGCGGGGGGGCGTCTTACGAGCAGTACTTC

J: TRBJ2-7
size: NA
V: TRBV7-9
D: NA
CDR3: CASSLSNRLSYEQYF
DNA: TGTGCCAGCAGCTTAAGTAATAGACTTAGCTACGAGCAGTACTTC

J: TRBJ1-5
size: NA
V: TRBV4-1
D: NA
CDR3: CASSQGTVSNQPQHF
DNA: TGCGCCAGCAGCCAAGGGACAGTTAGCAATCAGCCCCAGCATTTT

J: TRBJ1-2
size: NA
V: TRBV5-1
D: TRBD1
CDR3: CASSRGGETYYGYTF
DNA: TGCGCCAGCAGCCGAGGGGGCGAAACTTACTATGGCTACACCTTC

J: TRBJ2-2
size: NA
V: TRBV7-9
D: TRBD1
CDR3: CASSSGQVITGELFF
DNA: TGTGCCAGCAGCTCTGGACAGGTGATCACCGGGGAGCTGTTTTTT

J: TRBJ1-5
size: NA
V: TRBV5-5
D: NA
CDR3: CASSPGQNNQPQHF
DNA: TGTGCCAGCAGCCCCGGACAGAACAATCAGCCCCAGCATTTT

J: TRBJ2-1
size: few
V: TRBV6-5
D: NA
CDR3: CASSLETEGYNEQFF
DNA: TGTGCCAGCAGTTTGGAGACGGAGGGGTACAATGAGCAGTTCTTC

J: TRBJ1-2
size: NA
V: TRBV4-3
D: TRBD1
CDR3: CASSQEGPGTGSGYTF
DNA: TGCGCCAGCAGCCAAGAGGGCCCCGGGACAGGGTCCGGCTACACCTTC

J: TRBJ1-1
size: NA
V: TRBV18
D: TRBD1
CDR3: CASSPPRTGKTEAFF
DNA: TGTGCCAGCTCACCACCTAGGACAGGGAAAACTGAAGCTTTCTTT

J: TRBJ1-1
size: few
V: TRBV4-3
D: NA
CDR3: CASSQDTPGGHTEAFF
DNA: TGCGCCAGCAGCCAGGATACCCCGGGGGGTCACACTGAAGCTTTCTTT

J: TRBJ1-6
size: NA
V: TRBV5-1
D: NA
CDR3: CASSQKYSETNSPLHF
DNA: TGCGCCAGCAGCCAAAAGTACTCTGAAACTAATTCACCCCTCCACTTT

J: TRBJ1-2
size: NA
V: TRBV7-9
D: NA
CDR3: CASSLFPGSGGYTF
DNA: TGTGCCAGCAGCTTATTCCCAGGCTCGGGAGGCTACACCTTC

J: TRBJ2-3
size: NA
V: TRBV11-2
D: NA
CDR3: CASRILLGTDTQYF
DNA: TGTGCCAGCAGGATATTACTAGGTACAGATACGCAGTATTTT

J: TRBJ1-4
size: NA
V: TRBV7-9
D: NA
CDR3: CASSAGDLSSNEKLFF
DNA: TGTGCCAGCAGCGCGGGAGACCTGTCATCTAATGAAAAACTGTTTTTT

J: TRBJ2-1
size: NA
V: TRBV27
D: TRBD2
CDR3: CASSFPPLAGGSNEQFF
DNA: TGTGCCAGCAGTTTCCCTCCTCTAGCGGGGGGGAGCAATGAGCAGTTCTTC

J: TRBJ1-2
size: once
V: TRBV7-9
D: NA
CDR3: CASSPRRRGEYGYTF
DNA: TGTGCCAGCAGCCCACGGAGGAGGGGAGAATATGGCTACACCTTC

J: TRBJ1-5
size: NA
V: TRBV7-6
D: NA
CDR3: CASSPNTNQPQHF
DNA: TGTGCCAGCAGCCCGAACACCAATCAGCCCCAGCATTTT

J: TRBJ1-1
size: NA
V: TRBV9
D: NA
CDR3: CASSVEGANTEAFF
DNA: TGTGCCAGCAGCGTCGAAGGGGCGAACACTGAAGCTTTCTTT

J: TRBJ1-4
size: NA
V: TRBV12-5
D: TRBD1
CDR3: CASPGQGWATNEKLFF
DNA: TGTGCTAGTCCCGGACAGGGATGGGCAACTAATGAAAAACTGTTTTTT

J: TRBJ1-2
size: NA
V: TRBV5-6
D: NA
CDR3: CASRNADGYTF
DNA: TGTGCCAGCAGAAATGCAGATGGCTACACCTTC

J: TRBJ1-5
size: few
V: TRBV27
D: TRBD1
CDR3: CASSRQGEYQPQHF
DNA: TGTGCCAGCAGCCGACAGGGGGAATATCAGCCCCAGCATTTT

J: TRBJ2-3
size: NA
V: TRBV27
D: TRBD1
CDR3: CASSTTGTTDTQYF
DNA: TGTGCCAGCAGTACGACAGGGACCACAGATACGCAGTATTTT

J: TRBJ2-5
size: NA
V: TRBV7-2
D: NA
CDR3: CASSSHTLQTQYF
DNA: TGTGCCAGCAGCTCCCACACGTTGCAGACCCAGTACTTC

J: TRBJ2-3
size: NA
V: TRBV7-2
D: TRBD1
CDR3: CASSDRVDYAQYF
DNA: TGTGCCAGCAGCGACAGGGTTGATTATGCGCAGTATTTT

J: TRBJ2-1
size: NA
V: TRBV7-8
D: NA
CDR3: CASSSPSSNEQFF
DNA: TGTGCCAGCAGTTCCCCTAGCTCCAATGAGCAGTTCTTC

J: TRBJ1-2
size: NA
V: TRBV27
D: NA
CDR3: CASSPIGAWKSGYGYTF
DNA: TGTGCCAGCAGCCCTATCGGAGCCTGGAAGAGTGGCTATGGCTACACCTTC

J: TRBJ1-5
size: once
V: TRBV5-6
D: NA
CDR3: CASSGRDNQPQHF
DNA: TGTGCCAGCAGCGGACGGGACAATCAGCCCCAGCATTTT

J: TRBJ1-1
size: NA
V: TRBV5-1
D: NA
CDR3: CASSAGWTNQGDTEAFF
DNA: TGCGCCAGCAGCGCAGGATGGACCAACCAAGGGGACACTGAAGCTTTCTTT

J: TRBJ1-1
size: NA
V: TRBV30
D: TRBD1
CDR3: CAWDRGAEAFF
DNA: TGTGCCTGGGACAGGGGTGCTGAAGCTTTCTTT

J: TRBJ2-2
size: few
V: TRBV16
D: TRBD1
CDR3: CASSQSDRGTGELFF
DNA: TGTGCCAGCAGCCAATCGGACAGGGGGACCGGGGAGCTGTTTTTT

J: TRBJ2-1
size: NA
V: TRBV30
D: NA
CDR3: CAWSSGTSPEQFF
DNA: TGTGCCTGGAGTTCCGGGACTTCTCCGGAGCAGTTCTTC

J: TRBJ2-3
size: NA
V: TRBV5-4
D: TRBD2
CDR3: CASNSLRGGGSTDTQYF
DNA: TGTGCCAGCAACTCCCTGCGCGGCGGGGGGTCCACAGATACGCAGTATTTT

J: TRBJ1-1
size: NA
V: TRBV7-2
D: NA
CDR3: CASSLMQVLNTEAFF
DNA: TGTGCCAGCAGCTTAATGCAGGTCCTTAACACTGAAGCTTTCTTT

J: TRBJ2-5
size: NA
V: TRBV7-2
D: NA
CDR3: CASSLERQETQYF
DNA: TGTGCCAGCAGCTTAGAGCGACAAGAGACCCAGTACTTC

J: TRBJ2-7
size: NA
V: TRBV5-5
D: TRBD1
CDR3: CASSFDRGSHEQYF
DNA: TGTGCCAGCAGCTTTGACAGGGGTTCCCACGAGCAGTACTTC

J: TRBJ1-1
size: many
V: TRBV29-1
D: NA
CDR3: CSVEVGQGNTEAFF
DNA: TGCAGCGTTGAAGTTGGGCAGGGTAACACTGAAGCTTTCTTT

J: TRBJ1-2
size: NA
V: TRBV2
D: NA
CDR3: CASRGGLSTANYGYTF
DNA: TGTGCCAGCAGGGGGGGACTATCGACAGCTAACTATGGCTACACCTTC

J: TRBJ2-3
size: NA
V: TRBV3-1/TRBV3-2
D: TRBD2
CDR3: CASSQDATREFGWNTDTQYF
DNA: TGTGCCAGCAGCCAAGATGCAACGCGGGAGTTTGGTTGGAACACAGATACGCAGTATTTT

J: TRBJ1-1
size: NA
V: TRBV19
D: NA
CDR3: CASRKGALNTEAFF
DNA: TGTGCCAGTAGGAAAGGGGCGTTGAACACTGAAGCTTTCTTT

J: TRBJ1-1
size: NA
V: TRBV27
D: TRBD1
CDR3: CASSRGTAFTEAFF
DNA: TGTGCCAGCAGCAGGGGGACAGCCTTCACTGAAGCTTTCTTT

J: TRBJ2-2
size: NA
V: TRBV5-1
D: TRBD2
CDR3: CASSFFLRELMDGELFF
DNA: TGCGCCAGCAGCTTTTTCCTGCGGGAGTTAATGGACGGGGAGCTGTTTTTT

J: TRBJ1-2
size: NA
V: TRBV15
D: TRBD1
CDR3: CATSKGQSPYTF
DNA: TGTGCCACCAGCAAGGGACAGTCCCCCTACACCTTC

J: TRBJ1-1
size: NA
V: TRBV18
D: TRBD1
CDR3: CASSPHGTGVTEAFF
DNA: TGTGCCAGCTCACCACACGGGACAGGGGTCACTGAAGCTTTCTTT

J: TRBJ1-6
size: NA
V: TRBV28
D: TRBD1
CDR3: CASRQTGQASSYNSPLHF
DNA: TGTGCCAGCAGGCAAACGGGACAGGCCAGCTCCTATAATTCACCCCTCCACTTT